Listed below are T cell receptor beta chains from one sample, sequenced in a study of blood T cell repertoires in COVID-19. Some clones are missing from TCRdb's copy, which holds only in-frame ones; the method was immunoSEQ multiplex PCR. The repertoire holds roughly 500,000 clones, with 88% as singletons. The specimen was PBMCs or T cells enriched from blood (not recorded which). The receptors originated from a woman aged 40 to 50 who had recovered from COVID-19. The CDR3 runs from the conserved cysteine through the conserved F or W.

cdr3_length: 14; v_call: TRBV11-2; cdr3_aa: CASSLGGGNTEAFF
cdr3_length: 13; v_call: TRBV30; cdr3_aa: CAWSGQLPTEAFF
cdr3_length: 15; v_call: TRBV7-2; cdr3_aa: CASSFGVAGAREQFF
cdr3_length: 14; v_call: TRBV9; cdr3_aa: CASSVDPGSYEQYF
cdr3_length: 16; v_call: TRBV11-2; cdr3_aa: CASSLGGQGLIYEQYF
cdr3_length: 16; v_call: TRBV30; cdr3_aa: CAWSAAPFGRYNEQFF
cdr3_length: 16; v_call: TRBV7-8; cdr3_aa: CASSLAASGRAYEQYF
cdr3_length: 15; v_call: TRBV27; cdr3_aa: CASQGTSGAYNEQFF
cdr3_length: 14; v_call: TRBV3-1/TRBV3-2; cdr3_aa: CASSHEVRGAEAFF
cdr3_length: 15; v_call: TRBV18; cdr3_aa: CASSPTSGSYNEQFF
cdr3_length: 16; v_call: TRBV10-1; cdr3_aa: CASSDRREENRDEQFF
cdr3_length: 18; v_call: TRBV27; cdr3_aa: CASSLYNPQGEYNSPLHF
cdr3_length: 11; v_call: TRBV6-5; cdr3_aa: CASSSQGRAFF
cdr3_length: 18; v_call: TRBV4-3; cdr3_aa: CASSQDMAEPSRKGELFF
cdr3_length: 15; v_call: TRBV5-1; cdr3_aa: CASSAWIQARGGYTF